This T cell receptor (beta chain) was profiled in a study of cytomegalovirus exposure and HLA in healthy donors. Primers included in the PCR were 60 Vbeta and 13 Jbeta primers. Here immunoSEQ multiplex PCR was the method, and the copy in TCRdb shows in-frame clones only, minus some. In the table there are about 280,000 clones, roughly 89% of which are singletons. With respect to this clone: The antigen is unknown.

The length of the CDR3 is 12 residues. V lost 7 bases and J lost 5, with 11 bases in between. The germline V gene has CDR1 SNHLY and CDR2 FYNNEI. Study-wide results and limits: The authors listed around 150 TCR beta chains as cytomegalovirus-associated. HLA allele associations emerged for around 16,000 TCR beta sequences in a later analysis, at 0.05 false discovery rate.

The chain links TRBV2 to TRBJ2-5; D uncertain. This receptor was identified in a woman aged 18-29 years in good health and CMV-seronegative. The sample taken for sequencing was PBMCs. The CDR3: CASKSLRETQYF. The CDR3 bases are TGTGCCAGCAAATCCTTGCGGGAGACCCAGTACTTC. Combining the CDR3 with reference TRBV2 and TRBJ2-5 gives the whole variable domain EPEVTQTPSHQVTQMGQEVILRCVPISNHLYFYWYRQILGQKVEFLVSFYNNEISEKSEIFDDQFSVERPDGSNFTLKIRSTKLEDSAMYFCASKSLRETQYFGPGTRLLVL.